This T cell receptor (beta chain) came from a study of CD8+CD57+ T cells in acquired aplastic anemia. Study-level background: Mean DNA quantity obtained from sorted CD4+ and CD8+ cells was about 3.2 ug.

Profiles of TCR beta VDJ and CDR3 were generated from a genomic DNA template. From the reads, TCRdb called clonotypes with MiXCR, one entry per CDR3 protein. The table records some 410,000 distinct CDR3 sequences, just under 70% of them present only once. A note on this clonotype: Its antigen is still unknown.

Study conclusions and caveats: Patients and controls shared about 27 CD8+ CDR3 sequences.

Trimming left V 4 bases short and J 8 bases short, with 16 bases between. CDR1 is SGHRS, CDR2 YFSETQ, per germline. The CDR3 contains 14 residues. The sequence came from a human donor in good health, serving as a control. The J gene is TRBJ1-3, the V gene TRBV5-1, with unresolved D. Source material: sorted CD4+, CD8+, or CD8+CD57+ T cells (not recorded which) from PBMCs. DNA of the CDR3: TGCGCCAGCAGCACCGTAGGTCCATCTGACACCATATATTTT. Its translation: CASSTVGPSDTIYF.